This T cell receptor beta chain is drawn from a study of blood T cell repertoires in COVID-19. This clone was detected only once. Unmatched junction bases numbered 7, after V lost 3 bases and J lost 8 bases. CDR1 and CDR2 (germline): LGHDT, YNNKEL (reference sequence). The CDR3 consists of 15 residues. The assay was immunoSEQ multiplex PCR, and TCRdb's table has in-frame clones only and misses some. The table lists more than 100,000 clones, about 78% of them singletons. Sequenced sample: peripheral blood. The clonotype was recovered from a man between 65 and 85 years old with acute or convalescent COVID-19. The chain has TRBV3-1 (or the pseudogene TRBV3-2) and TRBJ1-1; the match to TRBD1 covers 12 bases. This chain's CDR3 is CASSHRGQGAVEAFF. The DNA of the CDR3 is TGTGCCAGCAGCCACCGGGGACAGGGGGCTGTGGAAGCTTTCTTT.